The 10 T cell receptor beta chains below were found in one sample sequenced in a study of blood T cell repertoires in COVID-19. TCRdb keeps only in-frame clones here, not all; method: immunoSEQ multiplex PCR. The sample yields 330,000 or so clones, about nine tenths seen once. The sequencing sample was made of PBMCs or T cells enriched from blood (not recorded which). The receptor set was obtained from a woman aged 25-40 years who had been exposed to COVID-19.

V gene TRBV12-3 or TRBV12-4 combines with J gene TRBJ2-2; tentatively, D is TRBD2 (5 bases). The CDR3 consists of 11 residues. The V end was cut by 7 bases, the J end by 6 bases, with 6 bases between. The CDR3 nucleotides are TGTGCCAGCACGGGGTCCGGGGAGCTGTTTTTT. This encodes CASTGSGELFF.

V usage is TRBV23-1 and J usage is TRBJ1-2; 9 bases line up with TRBD1. TRBV23-1 is known as an ORF, though its function is uncertain. This CDR3 contains 14 residues. Trimming took 4 bases from V and 8 from J; bases not matched to a gene: 8. The CDR3 loop reads CASSRAHRGRGYTF. The CDR3 DNA follows: TGCGCCAGCAGTCGGGCTCACAGGGGGCGCGGCTACACCTTC.

V gene TRBV18 combines with J gene TRBJ1-5, with unresolved D. Germline CDR1 reads KGHSH; CDR2 reads LQKENI. With 1 base removed from V and 7 bases from J, the gap between germline ends came to 8 bases. This CDR3 comprises 13 residues. CDR3 sequence: CASSPLPRQPQHF. The CDR3 nucleotides read TGTGCCAGCTCACCACTCCCCAGGCAGCCCCAGCATTTT.

This chain links TRBV2 with TRBJ2-1; the match to TRBD2 covers 8 bases. Germline assignment: CDR1 SNHLY and CDR2 FYNNEI. The CDR3 has 16 residues. The V segment lost 5 bases and the J segment 1 base; nucleotides outside the gene matches: 7. The DNA of the CDR3 is TGTGCCAGCAGTTTCCCGGGACTAGGTTCCTACAATGAGCAGTTCTTC. It is translated as CASSFPGLGSYNEQFF.

This clone was counted once. The chain combines TRBV29-1 with TRBJ2-2; D is unresolved. The CDR3 length is 12 residues. V was clipped by 3 bases and J by 7 bases, with 9 bases between them. Germline CDR1 reads SQVTM; CDR2 reads ANQGSEA. The CDR3 sequence is CSVESVIGELFF. CDR3 coding DNA: TGCAGCGTTGAGTCGGTGATCGGGGAGCTGTTTTTT.

The J gene is TRBJ2-3, the V gene TRBV7-3; perhaps TRBD2 as D (6 bases). V lost 3 bases to trimming and J lost 10 bases, with 17 bases between them. Looked up from germline, CDR1 is SGHTA and CDR2 is FQGTGA. This CDR3 is 14 amino acids long. In DNA form, the CDR3 reads TGTGCCAGCAGCTTGGACGGGACTTCTCGTGCGCAGTATTTT. This encodes CASSLDGTSRAQYF. Filled out from reference TRBV7-3 and TRBJ2-3, the complete variable domain reads GAGVSQTPSNKVTEKGKYVELRCDPISGHTALYWYRQSLGQGPEFLIYFQGTGAADDSGLPNDRFFAVRPEGSVSTLKIQRTERGDSAVYLCASSLDGTSRAQYFGPGTRLTVL.

The chain carries TRBV11-2 and TRBJ2-3; 14 bases match TRBD2. Germline CDR1 is SGHAT and CDR2 is FQNNGV. This CDR3 has 18 amino acids. V gave up 4 bases and J gave up 2 bases; unmatched junction bases: 8. In nucleotides, the CDR3 is TGTGCCAGCAGCTCCGATCGACTAGCGGGAGGGCCCACAGATACGCAGTATTTT. This codes for CASSSDRLAGGPTDTQYF.

V gene TRBV19 combines with J gene TRBJ1-2; D is perhaps TRBD1 (5 bases). Germline loops: CDR1 LNHDA, CDR2 SQIVND (reference sequence). The CDR3 is 14 residues long. V lost 3 bases and J lost 6, with 14 bases in between. CDR3 region: CASSIQGDFDGYTF. In DNA, the CDR3 is TGTGCCAGTAGTATTCAGGGCGATTTTGATGGCTACACCTTC.

The genes are TRBV4-1 and TRBJ1-4; D possibly corresponds to TRBD1 (6 bases). The germline CDR1 and CDR2 sequences are MGHRA and YSYEKL. Between the trimmed V and J ends, which lost 0 bases and 5 bases, there was a span of 10 bases. The CDR3 sequence is 15 residues long. This CDR3 is CASSQEGTSNEKLFF. CDR3 DNA: TGCGCCAGCAGCCAAGAAGGGACAAGCAATGAAAAACTGTTTTTT.

V usage is TRBV11-2 and J usage is TRBJ2-1; 9 positions agree with TRBD2. From germline, CDR1 is SGHAT and CDR2 FQNNGV. The CDR3 is 16 residues long. The trim removed 3 bases at V and 7 bases at J, leaving 10 bases unmatched. The CDR3 sequence: CASSFRGAGGPNEQFF. CDR3 nucleotide sequence: TGTGCCAGCAGCTTCCGCGGGGCGGGAGGGCCTAATGAGCAGTTCTTC.